The source of this T cell receptor (beta chain) is a study of graft-versus-host responses after intestinal transplantation. Findings and caveats of the study: With peak circulating GvH clone levels came an association with early post-transplant HvG declines.

Method: immunoSEQ multiplex PCR; TCRdb's copy keeps in-frame clones and lacks some. Among roughly 15,000 clones listed, roughly 35% were seen once. The germline V gene encodes CDR1 SEHNR and CDR2 FQNEAQ (reference sequence). Trimming removed 5 bases at V and 8 bases at J, with 21 bases between. This CDR3 has 16 residues. After the reaction, the investigators sorted the proliferating CFSE-low CD3+CD4+ and CD3+CD8+ responders. The source is a human patient who received an intestinal transplant. The chain couples TRBV7-9 to TRBJ1-4; TRBD1 is a possible D gene (6 bases). Sequenced material: alloreactive CD4+ T cells from a mixed lymphocyte reaction culture, taken before intestinal transplant. Stated subset: CFSE-low proliferating T cells sorted from roughly six-day pre-transplant mixed lymphocyte reaction (GvH or HvG direction). Here the CDR3 DNA reads TGTGCCAGCAGCCTCACCCAGATGCGGGGGCACGAAAAACTGTTTTTT. Its translation: CASSLTQMRGHEKLFF.